Below are 18 T cell receptor beta chains sequenced from a single sample in a study of blood T cell repertoires in COVID-19. The table came from immunoSEQ multiplex PCR; TCRdb's copy has only in-frame clones and leaves some out. The sample gives just under 300,000 clones, 70% to 90% of which show up once; 1% to 1.5% is in the top ten. The sample taken for sequencing was peripheral blood. These receptor sequences come from a man in his 70s with acute or convalescent COVID-19.

The CDR3 is CASSVALAGVGNEQFF. Written as DNA, the CDR3 is TGTGCCAGCAGCGTAGCCCTAGCGGGAGTCGGCAATGAGCAGTTCTTC. The V and J genes are TRBV9 and TRBJ2-1, with 10 bases identical to TRBD2. V was pared by 0 bases and J by 6 bases, with 6 bases of the junction left unmatched. CDR1 and CDR2 from the germline V gene are SGDLS and YYNGEE. The CDR3 spans 16 residues. Filled out from reference TRBV9 and TRBJ2-1, the complete variable domain reads DSGVTQTPKHLITATGQRVTLRCSPRSGDLSVYWYQQSLDQGLQFLIQYYNGEERAKGNILERFSAQQFPDLHSELNLSSLELGDSALYFCASSVALAGVGNEQFFGPGTRLTVL.

This rearrangement joins TRBV18 to TRBJ2-1; 9 bases agree with TRBD2. Germline V lookup: CDR1 KGHSH, CDR2 LQKENI. Unmatched junction bases numbered 9, after V lost 0 bases and J lost 9 bases. This CDR3 is built from 16 residues. CDR3 sequence (DNA): TGTGCCAGCTCACCACCTGAGGCGGGGGGGCAAGGTGAGCAGTTCTTC. Translated: CASSPPEAGGQGEQFF.

This chain links TRBV24-1 with TRBJ1-2; 8 nucleotides match TRBD1. The V and J ends lost 4 bases and 8 bases, in that order; junction bases with no gene match: 11. The CDR3 consists of 15 residues. Germline CDR1 KGHDR, CDR2 SFDVKD. CDR3 DNA sequence: TGTGCCACCAGTGAAGACAGGGGAGGGTTACGGGGCTACACCTTC. It encodes CATSEDRGGLRGYTF.

The CDR3 sequence: CASSFWGAGNTIYF. CDR3 DNA: TGTGCCAGCAGCTTCTGGGGGGCTGGAAACACCATATATTTT. This chain uses TRBV11-2 with TRBJ1-3, with D perhaps matching TRBD1 (5 bases). The CDR3 length is 14 residues. V dropped 3 bases and J dropped 2 bases, with 8 bases sitting between them. Germline V gene sequence: CDR1 SGHAT, CDR2 FQNNGV.

There are a few counts of this clone. The chain employs TRBV14 and TRBJ2-2, with a weak D call TRBD2 (6 bases). Trimming cost V 5 bases and J 1 base, with 11 bases left between them. The CDR3 has 15 residues. Per germline, CDR1 SGHDN and CDR2 FVKESK. In DNA form, the CDR3 reads TGTGCCAGCAGCGGGAGGTCAATGAACACCGGGGAGCTGTTTTTT. The encoded protein is CASSGRSMNTGELFF. The whole variable domain, filled in from reference TRBV14 and TRBJ2-2, reads EAGVTQFPSHSVIEKGQTVTLRCDPISGHDNLYWYRRVMGKEIKFLLHFVKESKQDESGMPNNRFLAERTGGTYSTLKVQPAELEDSGVYFCASSGRSMNTGELFFGEGSRLTVL.

This sequence joins TRBV3-1 (or the pseudogene TRBV3-2) and TRBJ1-2, with D unresolved. CDR1 LGHDT and CDR2 YNNKEL come from the germline V gene (reference sequence). CDR3 length: 13 amino acids. The ends were cut back, 1 base at V and 4 bases at J, with 7 bases in the middle. The CDR3 DNA reads as TGTGCCAGCAGCCAAGCCAGTACCTATGGCTACACCTTC. Translated, it gives CASSQASTYGYTF.

The rearrangement uses TRBV29-1 and TRBJ2-1; 9 bases are shared with TRBD1. With V trimmed by 7 bases and J by 4 bases, 8 bases remained unmatched. Germline V gene sequence: CDR1 SQVTM, CDR2 ANQGSEA. This CDR3 contains 14 residues. CDR3 loop: CSASGTGPYNEQFF. Written as DNA, the CDR3 is TGCAGCGCCTCCGGGACAGGGCCTTACAATGAGCAGTTCTTC.

The rearrangement joins TRBV7-6 to TRBJ2-2; the D gene is possibly TRBD1 (6 bases). Looked up from germline, CDR1 is SGHVS and CDR2 is FNYEAQ. V was shortened by 1 base and J by 2 bases, with 11 bases between the two germline ends. The length of the CDR3 is 16 residues. The CDR3 coding sequence is TGTGCCAGCAGCTTAGGGTCCAGGGGCAACACCGGGGAGCTGTTTTTT. It is translated as CASSLGSRGNTGELFF.

The chain recombines TRBV7-2 with TRBJ1-4; TRBD1 matches at 7 bases. Germline V CDR1 and CDR2: SGHTA, FQGNSA. This CDR3 contains 15 residues. Losses at the gene ends were 3 bases for V and 8 bases for J; bases not matched to a gene: 9. CDR3: CASSLVGTQGEKLFF. CDR3 in DNA: TGTGCCAGCAGCTTGGTGGGGACACAGGGGGAAAAACTGTTTTTT.

V and J are TRBV5-6 and TRBJ1-5, with no clear D. The germline V gene encodes CDR1 SGHDT and CDR2 YYEEEE. This CDR3 region has 13 residues. V shed 1 base and J shed 7 bases, with 9 bases lying between them. CDR3 nucleotide sequence: TGTGCCAGCAGCTTGCCGGGAGACCAGCCCCAGCATTTT. Encoded protein: CASSLPGDQPQHF.

This clone was observed a few times. The chain recombines TRBV19 with TRBJ1-4; 9 nucleotides agree with TRBD1. V gave up 6 bases and J gave up 6 bases; unmatched junction bases: 8. CDR3 size: 15 residues. Germline-derived CDR1 and CDR2 are LNHDA and SQIVND (reference sequence). This chain's CDR3 is CASSDYTGGDEKLFF. DNA of the CDR3: TGTGCCAGTAGCGACTATACAGGGGGCGATGAAAAACTGTTTTTT.

The chain carries TRBV9 and TRBJ2-2; TRBD2 matches 10 bases. This CDR3 region has 15 residues. Germline trimming cut 4 bases from V and 3 bases from J; bases unmatched to any gene: 3. The V gene's germline CDR1 is SGDLS and CDR2 YYNGEE. CDR3 coding DNA: TGTGCCAGCAGCCCGGGGACTAGCGACACCGGGGAGCTGTTTTTT. Amino acids: CASSPGTSDTGELFF.

This clone was seen just once. The chain employs TRBV29-1 and TRBJ2-4; the D gene is possibly TRBD2 (5 bases). The germline V gene encodes CDR1 SQVTM and CDR2 ANQGSEA. V lost 3 bases and J 8 bases, leaving 20 bases between the germline ends. The CDR3 totals 15 residues. The CDR3 nucleotides are TGCAGCGTTGAGAGGGTTGGAAAAGAGAGGGACATTCAGTACTTC. Its translation is CSVERVGKERDIQYF. Looking up the rest from reference TRBV29-1 and TRBJ2-4 gives the full variable domain: SAVISQKPSRDICQRGTSLTIQCQVDSQVTMMFWYRQQPGQSLTLIATANQGSEATYESGFVIDKFPISRPNLTFSTLTVSNMSPEDSSIYLCSVERVGKERDIQYFGAGTRLSVL.

The chain combines TRBV11-3 with TRBJ2-3; 7 bases align to TRBD1. CDR1 is SGHNT and CDR2 is YENEEA in the germline V gene. The CDR3 is 12 residues long. The J segment lost 10 bases and the V segment lost 5 bases, leaving 6 bases of the junction unmatched. CDR3 bases: TGTGCCAGCAGCAAAGAGACAGGGCCGCAGTATTTT. It codes for CASSKETGPQYF.

On this clone: Other nucleotide sequences from this sample produce the same CDR3. The chain couples TRBV5-1 to TRBJ1-6, with TRBD1 matching 8 bases. V shed 1 base, J shed 8 bases, and the junction held 2 bases outside the gene matches. Per the germline V gene, CDR1 is SGHRS and CDR2 is YFSETQ. This CDR3 comprises 14 residues. CDR3 DNA sequence: TGCGCCAGCAGCTTGACAGGGGGAGATTCACCCCTCCACTTT. It encodes CASSLTGGDSPLHF.

The chain joins TRBV7-8 to TRBJ2-1; TRBD2 agrees at 14 bases. Looked up from germline, CDR1 is SGHVS and CDR2 is FQNEAQ. The trim removed 5 bases at V and 9 bases at J, leaving 9 bases unmatched. CDR3 size: 16 residues. The CDR3 DNA follows: TGTGCCAGCAGCCTGCGACTAGCGGGGGGGCCGTCTGAGCAGTTCTTC. Protein product: CASSLRLAGGPSEQFF.

This clone was counted once. The chain is built from TRBV12-3 or TRBV12-4 and TRBJ2-3; D is ambiguous. V was pared by 6 bases and J by 5 bases, with 9 bases between. The CDR3 loop spans 12 amino acids. The CDR3 DNA is TGTGCCAGCAGCCGGAGTGGAGATACGCAGTATTTT. Protein: CASSRSGDTQYF.

This sequence joins TRBV15 and TRBJ1-4; possibly TRBD1 for D (5 bases). The CDR3 covers 16 residues. Deletions cut 0 bases from V and 1 base from J, with 9 bases between. The germline CDR1 and CDR2 sequences are LNHNV and YYDKDF (reference sequence). In DNA form, the CDR3 reads TGTGCCACCAGCAGAGATCGCCAGGGAACTAATGAAAAACTGTTTTTT. It specifies CATSRDRQGTNEKLFF.